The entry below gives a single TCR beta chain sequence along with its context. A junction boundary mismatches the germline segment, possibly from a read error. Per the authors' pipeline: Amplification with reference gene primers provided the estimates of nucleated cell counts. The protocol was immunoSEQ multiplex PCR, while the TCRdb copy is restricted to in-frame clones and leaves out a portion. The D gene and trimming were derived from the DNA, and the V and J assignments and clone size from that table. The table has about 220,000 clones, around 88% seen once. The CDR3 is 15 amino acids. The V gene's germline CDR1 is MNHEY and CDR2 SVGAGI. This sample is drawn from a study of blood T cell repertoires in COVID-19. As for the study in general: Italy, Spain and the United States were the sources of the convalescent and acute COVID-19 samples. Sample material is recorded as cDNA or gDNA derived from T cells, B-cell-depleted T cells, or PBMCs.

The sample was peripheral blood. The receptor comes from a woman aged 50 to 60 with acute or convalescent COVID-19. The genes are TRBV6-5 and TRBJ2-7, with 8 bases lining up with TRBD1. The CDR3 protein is CASRSPGTGSFEQYF. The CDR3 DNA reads TGTGCCAGCAGAAGTCCCGGGACAGGATCCTTCGAGCAGTACTTC.